This TCR beta chain is drawn from a study of response to subunit inactivated influenza vaccine. Ten or more counts support this clonotype. As yet, its antigen is unknown. The germline gives CDR1 MDHEN, CDR2 SYDVKM. The ends were cut back, 3 bases at V and 7 bases at J, with 16 bases in the middle. This CDR3 has 15 residues. Whole-study findings and limits: Seasonal influenza vaccination, on each occasion, was suggested by the authors to recruit few new T cells.

One entry per CDR3 protein results from TCRdb running MiXCR on the RT-PCR reads. The table lists a few hundred thousand distinct CDR3 sequences, around 22% of them singletons. The sequences come from PBMCs from blood, collected less than 22 months after vaccination. This receptor was identified in a man aged 50 to 69 who received an inactivated influenza vaccine. The V gene is TRBV28, the J gene TRBJ1-5; maybe TRBD1 (6 bases). In DNA, the CDR3 is TGTGCCAGCAGTTTGGGCACAGGGTGGGGACAGCCCCAGCATTTT. Its protein is CASSLGTGWGQPQHF.